The sequence of this TCR beta chain was determined in a study of cytomegalovirus exposure and HLA in healthy donors. As to this clone: Sequence at one end of the junction differs from germline and may be a read error.

Researchers ran the PCR with 60 Vbeta and 13 Jbeta primers. Produced via immunoSEQ multiplex PCR; TCRdb's table is partial and in-frame only. Found here are 180,000 or so clones, around 82% of them singletons; the top ten hold 1.5%. Germline-derived CDR1 and CDR2 are SEHNR and FQNEAQ (reference sequence). This CDR3 region has 12 residues. Sequenced sample: PBMCs. The chain is built from TRBV7-9 and TRBJ2-7; D call uncertain. The source is a male donor in good health and CMV-seronegative. CDR3 residues: CSSSLHYGEQYF. The CDR3 nucleotides are TGTTCCAGCAGCCTTCACTACGGCGAGCAGTACTTC.